These 24 T cell receptor beta chains originate from one sample sequenced in a study of cytomegalovirus exposure and HLA in healthy donors. It was with 60 Vbeta and 13 Jbeta primers that the PCR ran. The protocol was immunoSEQ multiplex PCR, while the TCRdb copy is restricted to in-frame clones and leaves out a portion. The sample has roughly 130,000 clones; around 72% are singletons. Sequenced material: PBMCs. The receptors derive from a man aged 18 to 29 in good health and CMV-seropositive.

This sequence joins TRBV4-2 and TRBJ2-1; D is perhaps TRBD1 (6 bases). V lost 4 bases and J 6 bases, leaving 10 bases between the germline ends. The CDR3 has 13 amino acids. Germline V gene lookup returns CDR1 LGHNA and CDR2 YNFKEQ. CDR3 bases: TGTGCCAGCAGCCGACCGGACAGCAATGAGCAGTTCTTC. The encoded protein is CASSRPDSNEQFF.

The V call is TRBV19, the J call TRBJ2-7; D uncertain. The CDR3 is 11 amino acids. The germline gives CDR1 LNHDA, CDR2 SQIVND (reference sequence). V lost 3 bases, J lost 2 bases, and 2 bases lay in between. Here the CDR3 reads CASSIAYEQYF. The CDR3 nucleotides are TGTGCCAGTAGTATCGCCTACGAGCAGTACTTC.

This chain joins TRBV14 and TRBJ2-2; weak D call: TRBD1 (6 bases). This CDR3 region has 16 residues. CDR1 and CDR2 (germline): SGHDN, FVKESK. Trimming stripped 4 bases from V and 0 bases from J, with 12 bases between. DNA for the CDR3: TGTGCCAGCAGCCGAACAGGGCTCCCGAACACCGGGGAGCTGTTTTTT. As protein: CASSRTGLPNTGELFF.

The V call is TRBV19, the J call TRBJ2-5; 10 bases line up with TRBD1. The closer fit of TRBJ2-7 to the DNA end suggests the J call may be wrong. CDR1 and CDR2 (germline): LNHDA, SQIVND (reference sequence). This CDR3 has 16 residues. CDR3 in amino acids: CASRSSRTGGSYEQYF. For the CDR3, the DNA is TGTGCCAGTAGAAGTTCAAGGACAGGGGGCTCCTACGAGCAGTACTTC.

This clone was observed a single time. The chain recombines TRBV7-9 with TRBJ1-1; a possible D gene is TRBD1 (6 bases). CDR1 and CDR2 from the germline V gene are SEHNR and FQNEAQ (reference sequence). The germline V and J ends were trimmed by 1 base and 6 bases, with 18 bases remaining between them. The CDR3 loop spans 16 amino acids. CDR3 nucleotide sequence: TGTGCCAGCAGCTTAGTACCGGACAGTGAAGTCGCTGAAGCTTTCTTT. Translating it yields CASSLVPDSEVAEAFF.

This clone has just one count. CDR3 protein: CASSERSQGTNTGELFF. In nucleotides, the CDR3 is TGTGCCAGCAGTGAACGGAGTCAAGGAACGAACACCGGGGAGCTGTTTTTT. V usage is TRBV2 and J usage is TRBJ2-2, with unresolved D. With 2 bases removed from V and 0 bases from J, the gap between germline ends came to 13 bases. Germline V gene lookup returns CDR1 SNHLY and CDR2 FYNNEI. This CDR3 is 17 amino acids long.

Written as DNA, the CDR3 is TGTGCCAGCAGCTTGGCCGGGAGCTACAATGAGCAGTTCTTC. The encoded protein is CASSLAGSYNEQFF. The chain employs TRBV5-4 and TRBJ2-1; the D gene is possibly TRBD2 (6 bases). This CDR3 contains 14 residues. Germline V gene data show CDR1 as SGHNT and CDR2 as YYREEE (reference sequence). Deletions cut 0 bases from V and 3 bases from J, with 7 bases between.

The rearrangement joins TRBV5-1 to TRBJ2-1, with a tentative D call TRBD2 (7 bases). The CDR3 sequence is 15 residues long. The ends were cut back, 0 bases at V and 7 bases at J, with 14 bases in the middle. Germline assignment: CDR1 SGHRS and CDR2 YFSETQ. The CDR3 bases are TGCGCCAGCAGCTTGGTCGCGGGGGCGGATAATGAGCAGTTCTTC. Translating gives CASSLVAGADNEQFF.

This sequence joins TRBV7-9 and TRBJ1-6; D not resolved. Deletions cut 5 bases from V and 0 bases from J, with 8 bases between. CDR3 length equals 15 residues. Germline CDR1 is SEHNR and CDR2 is FQNEAQ (reference sequence). CDR3 loop: CASSPRLSYNSPLHF. The CDR3 DNA reads as TGTGCCAGCAGCCCGCGTCTCTCCTATAATTCACCCCTCCACTTT. The variable domain in full, completed from reference TRBV7-9 and TRBJ1-6, reads DTGVSQNPRHKITKRGQNVTFRCDPISEHNRLYWYRQTLGQGPEFLTYFQNEAQLEKSRLLSDRFSAERPKGSFSTLEIQRTEQGDSAMYLCASSPRLSYNSPLHFGNGTRLTVT.

The rearrangement joins TRBV5-4 to TRBJ1-2; 7 nucleotides agree with TRBD1. Trimming took 4 bases from V and 2 from J; bases not matched to a gene: 17. The CDR3 loop spans 18 amino acids. Looked up from germline, CDR1 is SGHNT and CDR2 is YYREEE (reference sequence). CDR3 sequence (DNA): TGTGCCAGCAGCCCTTATTGGGACAGCGCTCCGTTGAACTATGGCTACACCTTC. This sequence encodes CASSPYWDSAPLNYGYTF.

This clone was observed a single time. The chain carries TRBV4-1 and TRBJ1-1, with D possibly being TRBD1 (6 bases). The CDR3 loop spans 17 amino acids. V lost 0 bases to trimming and J lost 2 bases, with 16 bases between them. Germline V gene data show CDR1 as MGHRA and CDR2 as YSYEKL. The CDR3 protein is CASSQESDSKGNTEAFF. In DNA form, the CDR3 reads TGCGCCAGCAGCCAAGAATCGGACAGTAAGGGTAACACTGAAGCTTTCTTT.

The chain links TRBV7-2 to TRBJ2-1; TRBD2 agrees at 7 bases. CDR3 size: 18 residues. V lost 1 base, J lost 4 bases, and 13 bases stayed unmatched. From germline, CDR1 is SGHTA and CDR2 FQGNSA. The CDR3: CASSLEGGGGRGYNEQFF. The CDR3 nucleotides read TGTGCCAGCAGCTTAGAGGGCGGGGGAGGCCGTGGTTACAATGAGCAGTTCTTC.

This clone was seen more than once but under ten times. This chain connects TRBV28 to TRBJ2-1; 7 bases are shared with TRBD1. Germline-derived CDR1 and CDR2 are MDHEN and SYDVKM. V was pared by 0 bases and J by 6 bases, with 2 bases of the junction left unmatched. This CDR3 region has 14 residues. The CDR3 reads CASSLWTGRNEQFF. CDR3 coding DNA: TGTGCCAGCAGTTTATGGACAGGGCGCAATGAGCAGTTCTTC.

For the CDR3, the DNA is TGTGCCAGTAGTACGACAGGCACAGATACGCAGTATTTT. Amino acid sequence: CASSTTGTDTQYF. The chain is built from TRBV19 and TRBJ2-3, with TRBD1 as a possible D gene (5 bases). V gave up 4 bases and J gave up 1 base, with 6 bases separating them. The CDR3 is 13 residues long. Germline loops: CDR1 LNHDA, CDR2 SQIVND (reference sequence).

This chain links TRBV18 with TRBJ2-7; weak D call: TRBD2 (5 bases). V was pared by 3 bases and J by 5 bases, with 14 bases between. Germline V lookup: CDR1 KGHSH, CDR2 LQKENI. The length of the CDR3 is 14 residues. The chain's CDR3 is CASSPATSGDEQYF. CDR3 nucleotide sequence: TGTGCCAGCTCACCTGCTACTAGTGGGGACGAGCAGTACTTC.

The chain carries TRBV5-1 and TRBJ2-1; TRBD1 agrees at 7 bases. The CDR3 loop spans 16 amino acids. CDR1 is SGHRS and CDR2 is YFSETQ in the germline V gene. V lost 2 bases to trimming and J lost 4 bases; unmatched junction nucleotides: 9. The CDR3 here is CASSFREGAGYNEQFF. The DNA of the CDR3 is TGCGCCAGCAGCTTTCGTGAGGGGGCTGGGTACAATGAGCAGTTCTTC.

The gene calls are TRBV6-1 and TRBJ1-6; D not resolved. V was trimmed by 6 bases and J by 0 bases, leaving 9 bases between them. The CDR3 is made up of 15 amino acids. Per the germline V gene, CDR1 is MNHNS and CDR2 is SASEGT. The DNA of the CDR3 is TGTGCCAGCAGGTTGGAGAGCTCCTATAATTCACCCCTCCACTTT. It encodes CASRLESSYNSPLHF.

The chain is built from TRBV7-9 and TRBJ1-1; D unclear. This CDR3 is 15 amino acids long. Per the germline V gene, CDR1 is SEHNR and CDR2 is FQNEAQ (reference sequence). V was pared by 0 bases and J by 3 bases, with 11 bases between. The CDR3 sequence is CASSLAEQPYTEAFF. CDR3 nucleotides: TGTGCCAGCAGCTTAGCGGAGCAGCCATACACTGAAGCTTTCTTT.

The chain uses TRBV4-2 and TRBJ1-2, with D maybe TRBD1 (6 bases). V was shortened by 0 bases and J by 8 bases, with 13 bases between the two germline ends. Germline CDR1 LGHNA, CDR2 YNFKEQ. The CDR3 sequence is 14 residues long. In DNA, the CDR3 is TGTGCCAGCAGCCAAGATAGGGGGGGTAGCGGCTACACCTTC. This translates into CASSQDRGGSGYTF.

This clone was recorded a few times. The chain has TRBV7-2 and TRBJ1-1; D is ambiguous. Germline CDR1 is SGHTA and CDR2 is FQGNSA. The CDR3 has 12 amino acids. Trimming took 1 base from V and 4 from J, leaving 4 bases between them. The CDR3 nucleotides read TGTGCCAGCAGCTTAGTGCGCACTGAAGCTTTCTTT. Encoded protein: CASSLVRTEAFF.

The rearrangement uses TRBV10-3 and TRBJ1-5, with no clear D. The length of the CDR3 is 15 residues. Trimming pared 0 bases from V and 4 bases from J, leaving 10 bases between. Germline assignment: CDR1 ENHRY and CDR2 SYGVKD. For the CDR3, the DNA is TGTGCCATCAGTGAGTCGAGAAGCCCTAATCAGCCCCAGCATTTT. This sequence encodes CAISESRSPNQPQHF.

The chain has TRBV6-5 and TRBJ1-2; TRBD1 matches at 11 bases. V was pared by 5 bases and J by 4 bases, with 6 bases of the junction left unmatched. Per germline, CDR1 MNHEY and CDR2 SVGAGI. This CDR3 spans 15 amino acids. The CDR3 coding sequence is TGTGCCAGCAGTGGCGGGACAGGGGGTGTCTATGGCTACACCTTC. Protein product: CASSGGTGGVYGYTF.

This clone was seen a handful of times. The chain carries TRBV6-1 and TRBJ2-3, with 8 positions matching TRBD2. Germline V gene lookup returns CDR1 MNHNS and CDR2 SASEGT. This CDR3 is 15 amino acids long. J gave up 6 bases and V 7 bases, and 12 bases lay outside the gene matches. In DNA, the CDR3 is TGTGCCAGCACCCTTTTCGGGGGGGCTAGTGATACGCAGTATTTT. It specifies CASTLFGGASDTQYF.

The chain employs TRBV9 and TRBJ2-1, with TRBD2 matching over 10 bases. Unmatched junction bases numbered 2, after V lost 3 bases and J lost 2 bases. CDR1 is SGDLS and CDR2 is YYNGEE in the germline V gene. The CDR3 spans 15 residues. CDR3 loop: CASSASGGTYNEQFF. CDR3 nucleotides: TGTGCCAGCAGCGCTAGCGGGGGCACCTACAATGAGCAGTTCTTC.